The next 15 T cell receptor beta chains were all read from a single sample in a study of shared clonotypes between healthy human individuals. The table came from immunoSEQ multiplex PCR; TCRdb's copy has only in-frame clones and leaves some out. The profile shows about 2.4 million clones, more than 85% of them singletons. The source material was naive CD4+ T cells from PBMCs. The sample's subset: CD45RA+ positively selected. The receptors come from a man younger than 35 in good health. Some clones in this sample may be carry-over from other donors' samples.

Concerning this clone: The sample holds other DNA sequences that translate to the same CDR3. The chain has TRBV28 and TRBJ1-3; D is unclear. This CDR3 is built from 14 residues. V was pared by 5 bases and J by 0 bases, with 8 bases between. The germline CDR1 and CDR2 sequences are MDHEN and SYDVKM. The DNA of the CDR3 is TGTGCCAGCAGTGCACAGAGCTCTGGAAACACCATATATTTT. This encodes CASSAQSSGNTIYF.

This chain connects TRBV5-8 to TRBJ1-5, with TRBD1 matching 8 bases. Germline V gene sequence: CDR1 SGHTS, CDR2 YDEGEE. V lost 0 bases to trimming and J lost 6 bases; unmatched junction nucleotides: 8. This CDR3 has 16 residues. CDR3 DNA: TGTGCCAGCAGCTTGGCCGGCAGGGGGCACGGTCAGCCCCAGCATTTT. It yields the protein CASSLAGRGHGQPQHF.

The rearrangement uses TRBV6-5 and TRBJ2-5; 12 bases map to TRBD1. Per the germline V gene, CDR1 is MNHEY and CDR2 is SVGAGI. The CDR3 sequence is 16 residues long. V shed 0 bases, J shed 7 bases, and the junction held 6 bases outside the gene matches. CDR3 residues: CASSYSGQGARGTQYF. The CDR3 region has the DNA TGTGCCAGCAGTTACTCGGGACAGGGGGCGAGGGGGACCCAGTACTTC.

This chain links TRBV19 with TRBJ1-5, with D perhaps TRBD1 (6 bases). The V end lost 6 bases, the J end lost 4 bases, and 19 bases lay between the germline ends. The germline V gene has CDR1 LNHDA and CDR2 SQIVND (reference sequence). There are 16 residues in the CDR3. CDR3 region: CASRTGGTRTNQPQHF. CDR3 DNA: TGTGCCAGTAGAACGGGCGGGACACGAACGAATCAGCCCCAGCATTTT.

This rearrangement joins TRBV10-3 to TRBJ1-2; the D is unclear. Germline V lookup: CDR1 ENHRY, CDR2 SYGVKD. Trimming took off 6 bases at V and 2 bases at J, with 13 bases between the two ends. The CDR3 runs 14 residues. The CDR3 coding sequence is TGTGCCATCAGCCCCGCGGGAGGGAACTATGGCTACACCTTC. Amino acids: CAISPAGGNYGYTF.

The CDR3 reads CASRFPGETNEKLFF. CDR3 DNA sequence: TGTGCCAGCAGGTTCCCAGGGGAAACTAATGAAAAACTGTTTTTT. The rearrangement links TRBV5-8 to TRBJ1-4; D might be TRBD1 (6 bases). The V gene's germline CDR1 is SGHTS and CDR2 YDEGEE. Trimming left V 5 bases short and J 1 base short, with 12 bases between. The CDR3 runs 15 residues.

This chain joins TRBV7-2 and TRBJ2-2; D possibly corresponds to TRBD1 (5 bases). Trimming removed 6 bases at V and 0 bases at J, with 11 bases between. The CDR3 has 15 residues. CDR1 is SGHTA, CDR2 FQGNSA, per germline. CDR3 sequence: CASSSIRANTGELFF. CDR3 DNA sequence: TGTGCCAGCAGTTCCATCAGGGCGAACACCGGGGAGCTGTTTTTT.

The gene calls are TRBV5-1 and TRBJ1-2, with 7 bases fitting TRBD1. Germline CDR1 SGHRS, CDR2 YFSETQ. CDR3 length: 15 amino acids. J lost 5 bases, V lost 4 bases, and 11 bases had no gene match. This CDR3 is CASSPRTGSQYGYTF. The CDR3 DNA follows: TGCGCCAGCAGCCCCAGGACAGGCTCTCAATATGGCTACACCTTC.

The chain employs TRBV28 and TRBJ2-4; TRBD2 matches at 11 bases. The J segment lost 5 bases and the V segment lost 3 bases, leaving 6 bases of the junction unmatched. The CDR3 length is 16 residues. In germline, CDR1 is MDHEN, CDR2 SYDVKM. The CDR3 region has the DNA TGTGCCAGCAGTTTCCTGGAGGGACTAGCGGAAAACATTCAGTACTTC. It translates to CASSFLEGLAENIQYF. The variable domain in full, with the rest retrieved from reference TRBV28 and TRBJ2-4, is DVKVTQSSRYLVKRTGEKVFLECVQDMDHENMFWYRQDPGLGLRLIYFSYDVKMKEKGDIPEGYSVSREKKERFSLILESASTNQTSMYLCASSFLEGLAENIQYFGAGTRLSVL.

The gene calls are TRBV30 and TRBJ2-7, with 9 bases that match TRBD1. Germline loops: CDR1 GTSNPN, CDR2 SVGIG (reference sequence). The V gene end was trimmed by 2 bases and the J gene end by 3 bases; junction bases not matched to a gene: 2. The CDR3 spans 13 residues. DNA of the CDR3: TGTGCCTGGAGTTGGGACAGGGTCTACGAGCAGTACTTC. Protein: CAWSWDRVYEQYF.

The chain uses TRBV19 and TRBJ1-5; the D is unclear. Per the germline V gene, CDR1 is LNHDA and CDR2 is SQIVND (reference sequence). This CDR3 region has 15 residues. V lost 1 base and J 7 bases, leaving 14 bases between the germline ends. The CDR3 nucleotides read TGTGCCAGTAGTATAGCTAAGGATTACGCCCAGCCCCAGCATTTT. Protein product: CASSIAKDYAQPQHF.

The count of this clone is one. This chain connects TRBV29-1 to TRBJ2-7; D gene ambiguous. CDR1 SQVTM and CDR2 ANQGSEA come from the germline V gene. The CDR3 sequence is 11 residues long. Trimming stripped 6 bases from V and 4 bases from J, with 10 bases between. The CDR3 spells CSVVTSYEQYF. The CDR3 nucleotides are TGCAGCGTGGTGACAAGTTACGAGCAGTACTTC.

The chain combines TRBV4-3 with TRBJ2-3; perhaps TRBD2 as D (6 bases). Deletions cut 0 bases from V and 7 bases from J, with 8 bases between. Germline V gene sequence: CDR1 LGHNA, CDR2 YSLEER. The CDR3 covers 13 residues. CDR3 protein: CASSQEGLNTQYF. The CDR3 DNA follows: TGCGCCAGCAGCCAAGAGGGACTTAATACGCAGTATTTT.

This chain connects TRBV4-1 to TRBJ2-3; TRBD1 is a possible D gene (5 bases). Trimming stripped 6 bases from V and 6 bases from J, with 19 bases between. The germline CDR1 and CDR2 sequences are MGHRA and YSYEKL. This CDR3 has 15 residues. CDR3 residues: CASSRTGRILDTQYF. The CDR3 region has the DNA TGCGCCAGCAGTCGAACAGGTAGGATTTTGGATACGCAGTATTTT.

This sequence joins TRBV27 and TRBJ2-7; D gene unclear. Trimming took off 6 bases at V and 4 bases at J, with 13 bases between the two ends. This CDR3 is 13 amino acids long. Looked up from germline, CDR1 is MNHEY and CDR2 is SMNVEV (reference sequence). CDR3 DNA: TGTGCCAGCAGATCAGCTGGGTTTTACGAGCAGTACTTC. Its translation: CASRSAGFYEQYF.